This is a list of T cell receptor beta chains from one sample in a study of blood T cell repertoires in COVID-19. The protocol was immunoSEQ multiplex PCR, while the TCRdb copy is restricted to in-frame clones and leaves out a portion. The sample has 90,000 or so clones; about 86% are singletons. The sequencing input was peripheral blood. The receptors shown here come from a man in his sixties with acute or convalescent COVID-19. CDR3s leave out the opening cysteine and the closing phenylalanine or tryptophan.

j_gene,v_gene,CDR3aa
TRBJ1-3,TRBV3-1/TRBV3-2,ASSRDFSHSGNTIY
TRBJ1-3,TRBV19,ASERGGSGNTIY
TRBJ1-1,TRBV12-3/TRBV12-4,ASRRGEGTEAF
TRBJ1-5,TRBV4-2,ASSQGESGQPQH
TRBJ1-4,TRBV15,ATSRDLTGANEKLF
TRBJ1-2,TRBV6-1,ASSGEGSGYT
TRBJ2-3,TRBV5-1,ASSPTGGAPSTDTQY
TRBJ2-4,TRBV29-1,SVIGAGLAKNIQY
TRBJ1-2,TRBV29-1,SVQGQFYGYT
TRBJ2-1,TRBV7-3,ASSSIQGNEQF
TRBJ2-5,TRBV2,ASNLKRAQETQY
TRBJ2-1,TRBV6-5,ASSYRHLGGSREQF
TRBJ2-7,TRBV12-3/TRBV12-4,ASSTRVSEQY
TRBJ2-2,TRBV5-1,ASTKGGPGELF
TRBJ1-5,TRBV6-5,ASSRQINQPQH
TRBJ1-2,TRBV5-6,ASSPGPGQGAIGYT
TRBJ1-1,TRBV5-5,ASSLGGTTDTEAF
TRBJ2-7,TRBV28,ASSGAPGLGEQY
TRBJ1-1,TRBV27,ASSFGQMNTEAF
TRBJ1-1,TRBV11-1,ASSFGASMNTEAF
TRBJ1-5,TRBV19,ASSISFRGRQPQH
TRBJ2-7,TRBV14,ASSQLGENYEQY
TRBJ2-1,TRBV18,ASSLVGAGAYNEQF
TRBJ2-3,TRBV19,ASSRTGAADTQY
TRBJ2-7,TRBV7-2,ASSRDSGYEQY
TRBJ2-3,TRBV9,ASSVASSTDTQY
TRBJ1-3,TRBV7-9,ASSLILGTGILSGNTIY
TRBJ1-3,TRBV5-3,ARSSAGSSGNTIY
TRBJ2-5,TRBV6-5,ASNPSGGLETQY
TRBJ2-1,TRBV9,ASSVVGLANEQF
TRBJ1-2,TRBV11-2,ASSPGTVTNYGYT
TRBJ1-2,TRBV12-3/TRBV12-4,AARGTRYGYT
TRBJ1-1,TRBV30,AWSGLIRTGEATEAF
TRBJ1-1,TRBV7-8,ASSLEVDSWNTEAF
TRBJ2-7,TRBV12-3/TRBV12-4,ASRPGTSREQY
TRBJ1-1,TRBV3-1/TRBV3-2,ASSSQDRRAHTEAF
TRBJ1-4,TRBV7-8,ASSLGRTLAVTEKLF
TRBJ1-2,TRBV16,ASSQGTGGGYT
TRBJ1-6,TRBV30,AWSVPGQQNSPLH
TRBJ1-1,TRBV6-5,ASSYSGDRLEAF
TRBJ2-3,TRBV5-1,ASSSTGFTDTQY
TRBJ1-1,TRBV10-3,AISDRTETEAF
TRBJ1-5,TRBV19,ASSLGGRFSNQPQH
TRBJ2-7,TRBV29-1,SVEDRFSYEQY
TRBJ2-1,TRBV29-1,SAGLAGHNEQF